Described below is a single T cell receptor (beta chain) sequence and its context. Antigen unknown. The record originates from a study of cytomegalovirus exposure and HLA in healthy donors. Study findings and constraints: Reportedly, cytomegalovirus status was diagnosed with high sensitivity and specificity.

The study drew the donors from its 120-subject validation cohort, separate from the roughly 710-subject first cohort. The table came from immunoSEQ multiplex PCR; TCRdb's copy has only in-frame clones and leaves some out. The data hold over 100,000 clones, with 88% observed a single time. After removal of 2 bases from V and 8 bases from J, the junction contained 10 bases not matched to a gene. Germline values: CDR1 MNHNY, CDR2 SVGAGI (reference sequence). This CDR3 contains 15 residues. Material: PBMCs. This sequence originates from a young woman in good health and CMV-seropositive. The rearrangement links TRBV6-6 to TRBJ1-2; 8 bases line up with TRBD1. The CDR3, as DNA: TGTGCCAGCAGTTACCAACAGGGGGGGAGAGAGGGCTACACCTTC. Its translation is CASSYQQGGREGYTF.